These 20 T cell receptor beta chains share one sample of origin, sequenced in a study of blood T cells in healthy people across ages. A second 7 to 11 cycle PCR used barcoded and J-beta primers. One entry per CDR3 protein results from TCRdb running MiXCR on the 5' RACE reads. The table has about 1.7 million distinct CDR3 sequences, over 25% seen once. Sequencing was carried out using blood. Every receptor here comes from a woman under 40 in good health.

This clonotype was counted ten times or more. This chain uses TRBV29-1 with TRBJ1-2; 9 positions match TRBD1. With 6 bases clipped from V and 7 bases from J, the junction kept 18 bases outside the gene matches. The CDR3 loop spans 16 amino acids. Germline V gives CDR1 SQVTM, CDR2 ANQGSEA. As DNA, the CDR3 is TGCAGCGTCTACTACCCGGGCGACAGGGGGGTTTCTGGCTACACCTTC. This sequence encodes CSVYYPGDRGVSGYTF. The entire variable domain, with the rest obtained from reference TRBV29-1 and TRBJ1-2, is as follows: SAVISQKPSRDICQRGTSLTIQCQVDSQVTMMFWYRQQPGQSLTLIATANQGSEATYESGFVIDKFPISRPNLTFSTLTVSNMSPEDSSIYLCSVYYPGDRGVSGYTFGSGTRLTVV.

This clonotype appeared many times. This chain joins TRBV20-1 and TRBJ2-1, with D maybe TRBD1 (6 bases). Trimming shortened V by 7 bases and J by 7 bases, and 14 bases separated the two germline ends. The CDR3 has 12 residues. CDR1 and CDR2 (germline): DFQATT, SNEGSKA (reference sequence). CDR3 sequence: CSVAKQGNEQFF. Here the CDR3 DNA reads TGCAGTGTCGCAAAACAGGGAAATGAGCAGTTCTTC.

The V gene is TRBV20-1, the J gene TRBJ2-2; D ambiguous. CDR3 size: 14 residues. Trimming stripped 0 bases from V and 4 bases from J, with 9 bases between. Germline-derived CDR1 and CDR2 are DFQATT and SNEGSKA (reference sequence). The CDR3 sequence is CSARDWVGTGELFF. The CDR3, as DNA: TGCAGTGCTAGAGATTGGGTCGGCACCGGGGAGCTGTTTTTT.

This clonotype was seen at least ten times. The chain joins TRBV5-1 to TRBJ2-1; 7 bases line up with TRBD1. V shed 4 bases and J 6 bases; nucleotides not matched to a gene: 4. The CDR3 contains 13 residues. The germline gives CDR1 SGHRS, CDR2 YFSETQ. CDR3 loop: CASSPGTANEQFF. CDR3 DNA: TGCGCCAGCAGCCCCGGGACAGCCAATGAGCAGTTCTTC. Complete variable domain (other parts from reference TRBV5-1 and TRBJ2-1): KAGVTQTPRYLIKTRGQQVTLSCSPISGHRSVSWYQQTPGQGLQFLFEYFSETQRNKGNFPGRFSGRQFSNSRSEMNVSTLELGDSALYLCASSPGTANEQFFGPGTRLTVL.

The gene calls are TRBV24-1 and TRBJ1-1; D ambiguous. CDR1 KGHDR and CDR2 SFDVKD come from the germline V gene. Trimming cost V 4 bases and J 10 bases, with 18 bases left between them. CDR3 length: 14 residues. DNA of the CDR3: TGTGCCACCAGTGACTTGACTCTATCTAAGGGAGCTTTCTTT. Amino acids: CATSDLTLSKGAFF.

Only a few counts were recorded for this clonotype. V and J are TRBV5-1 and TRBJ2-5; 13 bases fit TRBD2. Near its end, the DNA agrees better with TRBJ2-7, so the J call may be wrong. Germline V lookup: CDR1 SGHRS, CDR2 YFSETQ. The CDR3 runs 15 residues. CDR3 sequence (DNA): TGCGCCAGCGGCGATACTAGCGGGGGGGCCAACGAGCAGTACTTC. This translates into CASGDTSGGANEQYF.

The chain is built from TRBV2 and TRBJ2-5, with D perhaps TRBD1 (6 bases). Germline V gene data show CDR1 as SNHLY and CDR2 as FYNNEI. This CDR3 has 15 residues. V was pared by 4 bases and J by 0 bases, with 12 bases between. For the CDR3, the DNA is TGTGCCAGCAGTGGGGACACCGAGTACCAAGAGACCCAGTACTTC. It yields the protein CASSGDTEYQETQYF.

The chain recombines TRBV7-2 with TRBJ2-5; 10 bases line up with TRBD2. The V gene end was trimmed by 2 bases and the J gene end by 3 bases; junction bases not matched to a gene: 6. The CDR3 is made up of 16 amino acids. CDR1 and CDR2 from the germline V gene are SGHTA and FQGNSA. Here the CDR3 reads CASSLILAGAEETQYF. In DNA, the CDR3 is TGTGCCAGCAGCTTAATCCTAGCGGGAGCCGAAGAGACCCAGTACTTC. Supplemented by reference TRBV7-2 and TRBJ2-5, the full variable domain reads GAGVSQSPSNKVTEKGKDVELRCDPISGHTALYWYRQSLGQGLEFLIYFQGNSAPDKSGLPSDRFSAERTGGSVSTLTIQRTQQEDSAVYLCASSLILAGAEETQYFGPGTRLLVL.

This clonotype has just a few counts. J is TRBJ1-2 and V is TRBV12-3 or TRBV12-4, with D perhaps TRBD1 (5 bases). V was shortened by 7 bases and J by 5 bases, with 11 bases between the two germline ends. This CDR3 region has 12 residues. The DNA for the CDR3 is TGTGCCAGCAAGTCCCAGGGATATGGCTACACCTTC. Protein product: CASKSQGYGYTF.

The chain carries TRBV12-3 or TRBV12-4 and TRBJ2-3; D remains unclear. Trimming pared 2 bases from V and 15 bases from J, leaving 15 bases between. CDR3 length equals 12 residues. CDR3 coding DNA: TGTGCCAGCAGTTTAAAGGCAGATACGGAATATTTT. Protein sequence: CASSLKADTEYF.

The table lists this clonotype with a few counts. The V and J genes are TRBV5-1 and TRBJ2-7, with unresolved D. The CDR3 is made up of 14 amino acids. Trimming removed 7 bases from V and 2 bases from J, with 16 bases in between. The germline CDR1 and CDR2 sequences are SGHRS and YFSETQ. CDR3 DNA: TGCGCCAGCCGCAGCGTTGCCGGCACCTACGAGCAGTACTTC. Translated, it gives CASRSVAGTYEQYF.

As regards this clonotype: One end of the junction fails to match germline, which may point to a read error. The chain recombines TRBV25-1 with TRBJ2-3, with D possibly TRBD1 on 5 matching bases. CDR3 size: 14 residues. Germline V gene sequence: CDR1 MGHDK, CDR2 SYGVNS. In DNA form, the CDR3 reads TGTGCCAGCAGTGAATTTGGGATCACAGGTACGCAGTATTTT. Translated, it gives CASSEFGITGTQYF.

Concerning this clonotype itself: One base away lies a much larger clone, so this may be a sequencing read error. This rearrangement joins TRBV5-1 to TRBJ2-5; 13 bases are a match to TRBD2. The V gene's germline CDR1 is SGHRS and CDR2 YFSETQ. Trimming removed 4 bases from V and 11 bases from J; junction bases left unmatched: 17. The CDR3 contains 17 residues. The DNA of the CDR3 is TGCGCCAGCAGCCCGACTAGCGGGAGGAGTGGGCACAATGAGCAGTACTTC. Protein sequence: CASSPTSGRSGHNEQYF.

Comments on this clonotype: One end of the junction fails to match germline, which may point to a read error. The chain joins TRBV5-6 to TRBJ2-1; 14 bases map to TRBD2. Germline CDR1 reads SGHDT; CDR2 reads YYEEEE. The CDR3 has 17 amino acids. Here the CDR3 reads CASSRAPGLAGVGEQFF. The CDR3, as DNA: TGTGCCAGCAGCCGGGCCCCGGGACTAGCGGGAGTAGGGGAGCAGTTCTTT.

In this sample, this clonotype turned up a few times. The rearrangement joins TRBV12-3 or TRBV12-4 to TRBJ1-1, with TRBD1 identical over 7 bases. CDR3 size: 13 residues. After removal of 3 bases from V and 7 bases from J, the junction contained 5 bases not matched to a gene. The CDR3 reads CASSFGGGGEAFF. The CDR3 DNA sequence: TGTGCCAGCAGTTTCGGAGGGGGCGGTGAAGCTTTCTTT.

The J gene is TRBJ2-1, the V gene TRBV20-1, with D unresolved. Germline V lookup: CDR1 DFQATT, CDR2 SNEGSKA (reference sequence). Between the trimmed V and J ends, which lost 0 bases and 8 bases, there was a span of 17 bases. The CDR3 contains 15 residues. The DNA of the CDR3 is TGCAGTGCTAGAGATGCCCAAAAGGACGGCGATGAGCAGTTCTTC. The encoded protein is CSARDAQKDGDEQFF.

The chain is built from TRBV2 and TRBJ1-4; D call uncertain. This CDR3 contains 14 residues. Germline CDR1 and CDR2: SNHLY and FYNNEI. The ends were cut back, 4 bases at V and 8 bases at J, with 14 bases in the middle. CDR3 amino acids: CASSGTLIGEKLFF. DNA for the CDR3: TGTGCCAGCAGTGGAACCCTAATCGGGGAAAAACTGTTTTTT. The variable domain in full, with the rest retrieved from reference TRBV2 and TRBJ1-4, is EPEVTQTPSHQVTQMGQEVILRCVPISNHLYFYWYRQILGQKVEFLVSFYNNEISEKSEIFDDQFSVERPDGSNFTLKIRSTKLEDSAMYFCASSGTLIGEKLFFGSGTQLSVL.

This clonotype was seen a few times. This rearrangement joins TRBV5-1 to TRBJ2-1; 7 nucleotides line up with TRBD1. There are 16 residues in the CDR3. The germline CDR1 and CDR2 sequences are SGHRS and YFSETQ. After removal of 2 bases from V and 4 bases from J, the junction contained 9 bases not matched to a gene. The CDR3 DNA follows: TGCGCCAGCAGCTTACCTAGACAGGGACCATACAATGAGCAGTTCTTC. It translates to CASSLPRQGPYNEQFF.

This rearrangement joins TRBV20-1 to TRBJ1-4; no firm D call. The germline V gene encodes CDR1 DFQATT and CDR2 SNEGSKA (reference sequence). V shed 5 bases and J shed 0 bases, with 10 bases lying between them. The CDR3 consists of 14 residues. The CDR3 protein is CSAELITTNEKLFF. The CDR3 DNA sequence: TGCAGTGCTGAACTCATTACAACTAATGAAAAACTGTTTTTT.

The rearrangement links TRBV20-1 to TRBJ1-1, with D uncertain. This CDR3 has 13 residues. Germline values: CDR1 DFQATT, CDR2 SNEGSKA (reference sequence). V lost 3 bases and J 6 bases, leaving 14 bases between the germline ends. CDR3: CSASRADLAEAFF. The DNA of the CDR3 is TGCAGTGCTAGTAGGGCAGATCTCGCTGAAGCTTTCTTT.